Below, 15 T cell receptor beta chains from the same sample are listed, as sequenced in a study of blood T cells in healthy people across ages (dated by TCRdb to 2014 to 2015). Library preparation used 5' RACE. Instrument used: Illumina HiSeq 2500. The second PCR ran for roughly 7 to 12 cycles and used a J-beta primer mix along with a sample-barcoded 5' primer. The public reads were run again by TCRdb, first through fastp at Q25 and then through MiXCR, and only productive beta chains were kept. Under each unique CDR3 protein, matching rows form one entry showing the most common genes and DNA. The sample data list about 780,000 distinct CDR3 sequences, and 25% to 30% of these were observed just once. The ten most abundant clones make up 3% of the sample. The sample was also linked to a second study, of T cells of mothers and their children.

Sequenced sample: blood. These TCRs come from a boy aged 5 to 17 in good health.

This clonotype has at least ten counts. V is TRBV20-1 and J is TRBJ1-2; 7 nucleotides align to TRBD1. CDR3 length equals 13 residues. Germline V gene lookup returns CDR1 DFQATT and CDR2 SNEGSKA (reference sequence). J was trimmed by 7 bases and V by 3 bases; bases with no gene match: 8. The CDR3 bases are TGCAGTGCTAGTAACAGGGGAACTGTTGGCTACACCTTC. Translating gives CSASNRGTVGYTF.

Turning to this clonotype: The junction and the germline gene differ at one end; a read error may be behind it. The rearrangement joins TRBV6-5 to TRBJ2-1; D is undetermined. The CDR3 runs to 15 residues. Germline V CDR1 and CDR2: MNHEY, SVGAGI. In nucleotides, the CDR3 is TGTGTCAGCAGTCCCACCGGTTCCCATTACAATGAGCAGTTCTTC. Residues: CVSSPTGSHYNEQFF.

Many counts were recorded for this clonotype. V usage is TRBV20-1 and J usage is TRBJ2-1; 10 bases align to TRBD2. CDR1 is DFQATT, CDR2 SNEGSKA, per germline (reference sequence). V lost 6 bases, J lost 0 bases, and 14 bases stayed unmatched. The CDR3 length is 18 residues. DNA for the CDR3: TGCAGTGCCAGGGGATTAGCGGGGGGCCCGAGCTCCTACAATGAGCAGTTCTTC. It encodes CSARGLAGGPSSYNEQFF.

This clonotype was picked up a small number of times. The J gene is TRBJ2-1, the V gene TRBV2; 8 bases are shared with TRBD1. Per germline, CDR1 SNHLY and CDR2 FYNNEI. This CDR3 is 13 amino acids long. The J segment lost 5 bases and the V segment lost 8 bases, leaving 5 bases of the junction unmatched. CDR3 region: CASQDRAHNEQFF. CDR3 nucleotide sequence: TGTGCCAGCCAGGACAGGGCCCACAATGAGCAGTTCTTC.

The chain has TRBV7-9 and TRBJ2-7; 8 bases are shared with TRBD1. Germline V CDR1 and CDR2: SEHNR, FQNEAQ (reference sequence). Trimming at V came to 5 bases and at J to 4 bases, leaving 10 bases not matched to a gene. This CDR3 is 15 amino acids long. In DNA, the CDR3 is TGTGCCAGCAGCGACCACAGGGGGTTAAGGTACGAGCAGTACTTC. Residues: CASSDHRGLRYEQYF.

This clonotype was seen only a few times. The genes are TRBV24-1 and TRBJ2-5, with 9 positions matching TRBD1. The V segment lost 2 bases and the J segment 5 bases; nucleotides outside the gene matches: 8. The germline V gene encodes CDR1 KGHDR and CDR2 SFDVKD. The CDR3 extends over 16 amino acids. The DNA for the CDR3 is TGTGCCACCAGTGATTGGGGACAGGGAGTTATGGAGACCCAGTACTTC. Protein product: CATSDWGQGVMETQYF.

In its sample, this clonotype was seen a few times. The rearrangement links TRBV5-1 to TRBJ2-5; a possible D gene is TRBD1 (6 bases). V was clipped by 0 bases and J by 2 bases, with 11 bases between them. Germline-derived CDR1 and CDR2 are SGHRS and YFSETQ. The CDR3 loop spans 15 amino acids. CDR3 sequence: CASSLEAGEQETQYF. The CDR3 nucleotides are TGCGCCAGCAGCTTGGAGGCAGGGGAACAAGAGACCCAGTACTTC.

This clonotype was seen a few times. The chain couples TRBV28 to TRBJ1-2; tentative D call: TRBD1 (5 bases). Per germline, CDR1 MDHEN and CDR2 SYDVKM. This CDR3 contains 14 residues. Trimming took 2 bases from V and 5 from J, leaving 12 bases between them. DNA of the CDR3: TGTGCCAGCAGTTTACCGGGACCGAAATATGGCTACACCTTC. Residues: CASSLPGPKYGYTF.

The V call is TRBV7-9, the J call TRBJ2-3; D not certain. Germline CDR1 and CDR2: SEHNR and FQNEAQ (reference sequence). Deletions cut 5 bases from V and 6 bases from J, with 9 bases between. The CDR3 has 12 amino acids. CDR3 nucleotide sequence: TGTGCCAGCAGCACGCGACGGGATACGCAGTATTTT. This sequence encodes CASSTRRDTQYF.

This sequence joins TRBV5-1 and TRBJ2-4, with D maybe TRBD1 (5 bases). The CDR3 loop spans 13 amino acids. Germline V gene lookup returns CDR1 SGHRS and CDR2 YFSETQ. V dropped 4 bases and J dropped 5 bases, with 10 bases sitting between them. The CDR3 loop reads CASSPTVENIQYF. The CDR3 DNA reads TGCGCCAGCAGCCCGACAGTGGAAAACATTCAGTACTTC.

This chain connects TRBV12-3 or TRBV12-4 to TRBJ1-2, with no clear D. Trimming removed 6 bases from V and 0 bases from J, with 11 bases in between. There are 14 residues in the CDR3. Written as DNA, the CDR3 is TGTGCCAGCAGGGGAACCGGGCCTAACTATGGCTACACCTTC. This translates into CASRGTGPNYGYTF.

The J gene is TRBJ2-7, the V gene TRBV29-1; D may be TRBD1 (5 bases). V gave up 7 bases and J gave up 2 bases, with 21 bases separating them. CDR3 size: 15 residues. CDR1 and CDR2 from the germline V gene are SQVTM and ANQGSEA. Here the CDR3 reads CSATPQGEVTYEQYF. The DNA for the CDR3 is TGCAGCGCGACGCCGCAGGGTGAGGTAACCTACGAGCAGTACTTC.

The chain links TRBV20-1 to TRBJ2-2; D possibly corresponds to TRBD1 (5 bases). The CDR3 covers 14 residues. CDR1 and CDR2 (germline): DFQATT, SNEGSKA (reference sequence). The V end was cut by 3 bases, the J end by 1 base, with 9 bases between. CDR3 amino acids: CSARPGQNTGELFF. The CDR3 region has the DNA TGCAGTGCTAGGCCCGGACAGAACACCGGGGAGCTGTTTTTT.

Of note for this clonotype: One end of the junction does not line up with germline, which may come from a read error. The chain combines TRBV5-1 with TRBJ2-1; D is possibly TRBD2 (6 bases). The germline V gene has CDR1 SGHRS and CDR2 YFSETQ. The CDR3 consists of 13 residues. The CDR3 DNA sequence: TGCGCCGGCAGCTTGGGCGGGGACAATGAGCAGTTCTTC. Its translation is CAGSLGGDNEQFF.

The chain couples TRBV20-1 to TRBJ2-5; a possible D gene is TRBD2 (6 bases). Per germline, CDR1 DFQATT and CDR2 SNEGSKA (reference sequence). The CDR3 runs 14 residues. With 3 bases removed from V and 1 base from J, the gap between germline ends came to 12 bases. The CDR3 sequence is CSAREGLTQETQYF. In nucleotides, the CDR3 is TGCAGTGCTAGGGAGGGCCTGACCCAAGAGACCCAGTACTTC.